This T cell receptor beta chain was captured in a study of T cell changes during pregnancy in multiple sclerosis. Per germline, CDR1 MNHEY and CDR2 SMNVEV (reference sequence). The CDR3 is 15 amino acids. V trimming: 6 bases; J trimming: 5 bases; junction bases outside the gene matches: 8. Generated by immunoSEQ multiplex PCR, the TCRdb table keeps only in-frame clones and is missing some. The profile shows around 130,000 clones, approximately 96% of them singletons. Sequenced material: peripheral blood, taken after pregnancy. The chain employs TRBV27 and TRBJ2-1, with 9 bases lining up with TRBD2. The TCR originated in a female donor with multiple sclerosis, enrolled in a pregnancy study. The CDR3 nucleotides are TGTGCCAGCAGGAAACTAGCGGGCGACAACAATGAGCAGTTCTTC. Protein sequence: CASRKLAGDNNEQFF.